This paragraph reports one T cell receptor (beta chain). This entry comes from a study of cytomegalovirus exposure and HLA in healthy donors. In the PCR, 60 Vbeta and 13 Jbeta primers were used. Measured with immunoSEQ multiplex PCR; TCRdb has only the in-frame clones, and not every one. This table holds 100,000 or so clones, 70% to 85% found once. The sequence was obtained from a woman aged 40 to 49 in good health and CMV-seronegative. The specimen was PBMCs.

CDR3 protein: CASSLRGNEKLFF. The DNA for the CDR3 is TGTGCCAGCAGTTTAAGAGGGAATGAAAAACTGTTTTTT. The chain is built from TRBV28 and TRBJ1-4; D gene uncertain. CDR3 length: 13 residues. Germline V CDR1 and CDR2: MDHEN, SYDVKM. With 2 bases removed from V and 5 bases from J, the gap between germline ends came to 6 bases.